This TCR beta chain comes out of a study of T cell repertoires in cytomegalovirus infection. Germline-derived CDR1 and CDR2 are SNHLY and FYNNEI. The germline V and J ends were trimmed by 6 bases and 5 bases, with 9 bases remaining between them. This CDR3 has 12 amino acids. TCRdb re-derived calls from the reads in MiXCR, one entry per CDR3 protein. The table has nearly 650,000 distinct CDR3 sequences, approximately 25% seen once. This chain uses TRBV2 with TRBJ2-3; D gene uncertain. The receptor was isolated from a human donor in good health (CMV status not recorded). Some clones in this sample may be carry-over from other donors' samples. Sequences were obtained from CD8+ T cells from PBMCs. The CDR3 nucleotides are TGTGCCAGCAGCGAGTTCCGAGATACGCAGTATTTT. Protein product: CASSEFRDTQYF.